Listed below are T cell receptor beta chains from one sample, sequenced in a study of blood T cells in healthy people across ages. Using its own MiXCR run on the 5' RACE reads, TCRdb lists one record per CDR3 protein. Here the sample spans 650,000 to 1,000,000 distinct CDR3 sequences, 36% being singletons. The sequenced sample was blood. The receptors were gathered from a man aged 18-30 years in good health. Both conserved end residues are part of each CDR3.

15,TRBV3-1,CASSQGPGTGYGYTF
15,TRBV4-1,CASSQLPGLAYGYTF
13,TRBV29-1,CSAPEMATGTQYF
14,TRBV9,CASSVGQDVDEQYF
15,TRBV12-5,CASGLVQGKANEQFF
17,TRBV12-3/TRBV12-4,CASSPPLGTGPYTEAFF
16,TRBV9,CASSVVQGDTVYGYTF
14,TRBV25-1,CATSLARRTDTQYF
17,TRBV15,CATSPGTADMRHTEAFF
17,TRBV6-2/TRBV6-3,CASSFAAGEYNTGELFF
13,TRBV27,CASSRGAAYEQYF
14,TRBV3-1,CASSQVTGNQPQHF
15,TRBV4-3,CASSQDNGGADEQFF
17,TRBV9,CASSVLTGGAGNTEAFF
19,TRBV5-1,CASSFPRWVQDSSNQPQHF
17,TRBV14,CASSQVGARAANGELFF
15,TRBV28,CASSPQTGENSPLHF
14,TRBV4-2,CASSQPQRLPYYTF
14,TRBV12-3/TRBV12-4,CASGDGQGAYGYTF
12,TRBV20-1,CSAKGANEKLFF
12,TRBV20-1,CSAPISGREQYF
11,TRBV12-5,CASAKGNSEFF
14,TRBV3-1,CASSPAGGVTEAFF
11,TRBV20-1,CSASWASGYTF
15,TRBV20-1,CSARGTGGPTDTQYF
15,TRBV4-3,CASSLGGSTYNEQYF
14,TRBV20-1,CSARDSTGLTVAFF
16,TRBV5-1,CASSLTTSGGTDTQYF
15,TRBV4-3,CASSQVDYSTDTQYF
16,TRBV27,CATKPLTGQGAFEQYF
14,TRBV12-3/TRBV12-4,CASSSTVVQETQYF
12,TRBV20-1,CSARGLLGEQYF
14,TRBV3-1,CASSQAGHADTQYF
15,TRBV7-8,CASSQREVPYNEQFF
14,TRBV12-3/TRBV12-4,CASSFTSPNYGYTF
13,TRBV12-3/TRBV12-4,CASRGGPNSPLHF
16,TRBV6-6,CASSSPDDGVQETQYF
16,TRBV2,CASSPDGVSPLNGYTF